This T cell receptor (beta chain) came from a study of blood T cell repertoires in COVID-19. Here immunoSEQ multiplex PCR was the method, and the copy in TCRdb shows in-frame clones only, minus some. The data hold about 130,000 clones, with approximately 90% observed a single time. The germline V and J ends were trimmed by 4 bases and 5 bases, with 14 bases remaining between them. The CDR3 runs 14 residues. Germline V gives CDR1 SGHTA, CDR2 FQGNSA. The source of this sequence is a man aged 50 or older with active or convalescent COVID-19. The sample taken for sequencing was peripheral blood. The chain recombines TRBV7-2 with TRBJ2-5; no clear D gene. The CDR3 loop is CASSSLVSSETQYF. As DNA, the CDR3 is TGTGCCAGCAGCTCCCTAGTTAGTAGCGAGACCCAGTACTTC.